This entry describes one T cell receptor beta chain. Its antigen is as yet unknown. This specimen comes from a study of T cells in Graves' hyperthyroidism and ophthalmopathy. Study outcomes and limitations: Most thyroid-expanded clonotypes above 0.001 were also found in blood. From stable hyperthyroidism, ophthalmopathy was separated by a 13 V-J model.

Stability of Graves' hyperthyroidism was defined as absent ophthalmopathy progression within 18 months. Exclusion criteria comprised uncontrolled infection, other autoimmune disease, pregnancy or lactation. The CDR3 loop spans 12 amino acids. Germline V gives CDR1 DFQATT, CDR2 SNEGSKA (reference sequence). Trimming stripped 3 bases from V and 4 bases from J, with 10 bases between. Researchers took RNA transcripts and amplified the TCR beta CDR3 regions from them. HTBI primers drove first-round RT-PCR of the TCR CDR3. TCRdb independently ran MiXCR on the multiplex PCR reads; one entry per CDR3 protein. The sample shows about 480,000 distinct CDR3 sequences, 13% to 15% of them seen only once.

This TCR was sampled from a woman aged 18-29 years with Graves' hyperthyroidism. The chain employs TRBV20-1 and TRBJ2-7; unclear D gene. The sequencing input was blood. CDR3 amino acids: CSASNGGYEQYF. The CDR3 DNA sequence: TGCAGTGCTAGTAACGGCGGATACGAGCAGTACTTC.